The 14 T cell receptor beta chains given below trace back to one sample, sequenced in a study of T-cell reconstitution after alpha-beta-depleted transplantation in children. As it was prepared, the TCRbeta library received unique molecular identifiers. A single record per CDR3 protein comes from TCRdb applying MiXCR to the PCR reads. The sample holds about 580,000 distinct CDR3 sequences, 20% to 30% seen once. The sample here was PBMCs, taken before TCRalphabeta/CD19-depleted stem cell transplant. These receptors were taken from a boy less than two years old with Wiskott-Aldrich syndrome, due to receive a stem cell transplant.

This rearrangement joins TRBV20-1 to TRBJ1-1, with no clear D. Germline V gene sequence: CDR1 DFQATT, CDR2 SNEGSKA (reference sequence). V dropped 2 bases and J dropped 1 base, with 14 bases sitting between them. The CDR3 runs 15 residues. CDR3 amino acids: CSARSWAEANTEAFF. CDR3 DNA sequence: TGCAGTGCTAGATCCTGGGCTGAGGCGAACACTGAAGCTTTCTTT.

This clonotype was recorded a few times. The chain is built from TRBV27 and TRBJ2-7; a weak D match, TRBD2 (6 bases). Germline CDR1 MNHEY, CDR2 SMNVEV (reference sequence). V lost 4 bases and J lost 1, with 8 bases in between. This CDR3 comprises 13 residues. For the CDR3, the DNA is TGTGCCAGCAGTTCACTAGCTTCCTACGAGCAGTACTTC. As protein: CASSSLASYEQYF.

The chain combines TRBV12-5 with TRBJ2-3; the D is unclear. The CDR3 covers 14 residues. V lost 2 bases, J lost 5 bases, and 11 bases lay in between. CDR1 is LGHNT, CDR2 FRNRAP, per germline. CDR3 amino acids: CASGLYLGRDTQYF. For the CDR3, the DNA is TGTGCTAGTGGTTTGTACCTAGGCAGAGATACGCAGTATTTT.

This clonotype occurred many times. The chain is built from TRBV27 and TRBJ2-7, with 9 nucleotides matching TRBD1. This CDR3 is 14 amino acids long. CDR1 MNHEY and CDR2 SMNVEV come from the germline V gene (reference sequence). J was trimmed by 2 bases and V by 3 bases; bases with no gene match: 2. The CDR3 DNA reads TGTGCCAGCAGTTTCGGGACAGGGACCTACGAGCAGTACTTC. Protein sequence: CASSFGTGTYEQYF.

The chain recombines TRBV5-1 with TRBJ2-1, with 9 bases lining up with TRBD1. Germline lookup yields CDR1 SGHRS and CDR2 YFSETQ. CDR3 length equals 17 residues. With V trimmed by 1 base and J by 2 bases, 7 bases remained unmatched. CDR3 amino acids: CASSLNLGQGTYNEQFF. In DNA form, the CDR3 reads TGCGCCAGCAGCTTGAACCTGGGACAGGGTACCTACAATGAGCAGTTCTTC.

J is TRBJ2-7 and V is TRBV12-3 or TRBV12-4; D might be TRBD2 (5 bases). V gave up 3 bases and J gave up 5 bases, with 14 bases separating them. The CDR3 loop spans 14 amino acids. CDR3 in DNA: TGTGCCAGCAGTTTCGCTAGCTTGTCAGACGAGCAGTACTTC. Translation: CASSFASLSDEQYF.

This CDR3 is CAISESAGETQYF. The CDR3 DNA reads TGTGCCATCAGTGAGTCCGCCGGAGAGACCCAGTACTTC. The chain carries TRBV10-3 and TRBJ2-5; D is ambiguous. Per germline, CDR1 ENHRY and CDR2 SYGVKD. The V and J ends lost 0 bases and 4 bases respectively, with 6 bases between them. The CDR3 totals 13 residues.

The genes are TRBV20-1 and TRBJ1-4, with 8 bases fitting TRBD1. V lost 0 bases to trimming and J lost 5 bases; unmatched junction nucleotides: 2. Germline-derived CDR1 and CDR2 are DFQATT and SNEGSKA (reference sequence). The CDR3 is made up of 14 amino acids. The DNA for the CDR3 is TGCAGTGCTAGAGACTGGACAGGGAATGAAAAACTGTTTTTT. Translated: CSARDWTGNEKLFF.

J is TRBJ2-7 and V is TRBV7-3; D is uncertain. Germline lookup yields CDR1 SGHTA and CDR2 FQGTGA. CDR3 size: 15 residues. The germline V and J ends were trimmed by 0 bases and 6 bases, with 15 bases remaining between them. The CDR3 loop reads CASSLTPDVFSEQYF. CDR3 nucleotides: TGTGCCAGCAGCTTAACCCCCGACGTATTCTCCGAGCAGTACTTC.

In its sample, this clonotype was seen a few times. The chain links TRBV9 to TRBJ2-1, with 15 bases fitting TRBD2. The J segment lost 8 bases and the V segment lost 4 bases, leaving 7 bases of the junction unmatched. Germline CDR1 is SGDLS and CDR2 is YYNGEE. This CDR3 region has 16 residues. The DNA of the CDR3 is TGTGCCAGCAGCCCAGGACTAGCGGGAGGGCCCTATGAGCAGTTCTTC. It yields the protein CASSPGLAGGPYEQFF. The whole variable domain, remainder taken from reference TRBV9 and TRBJ2-1, is DSGVTQTPKHLITATGQRVTLRCSPRSGDLSVYWYQQSLDQGLQFLIQYYNGEERAKGNILERFSAQQFPDLHSELNLSSLELGDSALYFCASSPGLAGGPYEQFFGPGTRLTVL.

The chain has TRBV27 and TRBJ2-1; 9 nucleotides line up with TRBD2. Germline CDR1 reads MNHEY; CDR2 reads SMNVEV (reference sequence). J lost 6 bases, V lost 6 bases, and 12 bases had no gene match. The CDR3 loop spans 16 amino acids. CDR3 amino acids: CASSRGLASGSNEQFF. DNA of the CDR3: TGTGCCAGCAGCCGGGGACTAGCTTCAGGGTCCAATGAGCAGTTCTTC.

This clonotype was counted between two and nine times. The gene calls are TRBV2 and TRBJ2-1, with D possibly TRBD1 on 6 matching bases. The germline V and J ends were trimmed by 4 bases and 0 bases, with 10 bases remaining between them. CDR3 size: 15 residues. CDR1 is SNHLY, CDR2 FYNNEI, per germline. The CDR3 reads CASSAGHLSYNEQFF. The CDR3 DNA is TGTGCCAGCAGTGCGGGACACCTCTCCTACAATGAGCAGTTCTTC.

This clonotype occurred many times. V gene TRBV12-3 or TRBV12-4 combines with J gene TRBJ2-1, with 10 bases identical to TRBD2. There are 15 residues in the CDR3. The trim removed 5 bases at V and 4 bases at J, leaving 5 bases unmatched. The CDR3 region is CASSPGLARYNEQFF. Here the CDR3 DNA reads TGTGCCAGCAGTCCGGGACTAGCGCGGTACAATGAGCAGTTCTTC.

This clonotype was detected once. This rearrangement joins TRBV12-3 or TRBV12-4 to TRBJ1-5; tentatively, D is TRBD1 (6 bases). V lost 3 bases to trimming and J lost 4 bases, with 10 bases between them. The CDR3 runs to 14 residues. CDR3 region: CASSFHRENQPQHF. The CDR3, as DNA: TGTGCCAGCAGTTTTCACAGGGAGAATCAGCCCCAGCATTTT.